This is a list of T cell receptor beta chains from one sample in a study of CD8 T cells in Susac syndrome. A single record per CDR3 protein comes from TCRdb applying MiXCR to the immunoSEQ multiplex PCR reads. The sample records roughly 110,000 distinct CDR3 sequences, about 90% being singletons. The sample consisted of CD8+ T cells from PBMCs. The receptors here all came from a human donor in good health. Each CDR3 is given with its conserved first and last residue. Each record gives: clone size, D gene, V gene, J gene, CDR3 DNA, CDR3 protein. D genes are given only for firm matches. The size entry is marked missing in some rows and otherwise reads once, few, many or a size class.

few	NA	TRBV7-9	TRBJ2-4	TGTGCCAGCAGCTTGGTACAGGGAGTGCGCCTAGCCAAAAACATTCAGTACTTC	CASSLVQGVRLAKNIQYF
NA	NA	TRBV7-2	TRBJ2-2	TGTGCCAGCAGCCTCGACTCGTTCGCGAACACCGGGGAGCTGTTTTTT	CASSLDSFANTGELFF
NA	TRBD2	TRBV7-2	TRBJ2-3	TGTGCCAGCAGCTTGGGACTAGCGGGGGGATCTAGCACAGATACGCAGTATTTT	CASSLGLAGGSSTDTQYF
NA	TRBD1	TRBV20-1	TRBJ1-1	TGCAGTGCGACAGGGTGGAACACTGAAGCTTTCTTT	CSATGWNTEAFF
NA	NA	TRBV5-4	TRBJ2-3	TGTGCCAGCAGCTTGGGGGACGGGAGTCGGTATTTT	CASSLGDGSRYF
NA	TRBD1	TRBV6-2/TRBV6-3	TRBJ2-2	TGTGCCAGCAAGACGGGACAGGTTAACACCGGGGAGCTGTTTTTT	CASKTGQVNTGELFF
NA	TRBD1	TRBV29-1	TRBJ1-2	TGCAGCGTTGGTCCAGGGGGCGCGTCCGGCTACACCTTC	CSVGPGGASGYTF
NA	NA	TRBV3-1	TRBJ2-5	TGTGCCAGCAGCCAAGTCACGGGAAGGCAAGAGACCCAGTACTTC	CASSQVTGRQETQYF
NA	NA	TRBV11-2	TRBJ2-4	TGTGCCAGCAGCTTAGTGAAGAGGGAGAGTATGGGGACCAAAAACATTCAGTACTTC	CASSLVKRESMGTKNIQYF
NA	NA	TRBV4-2	TRBJ2-4	TGTGCCAGCAGCCAAGATATCCGCGGTACTCAGTACTTC	CASSQDIRGTQYF
NA	TRBD1	TRBV5-1	TRBJ2-6	TGCGCCAGCAGCTGGGACAGGGAGTCAGGGGCCAACGTCCTGACTTTC	CASSWDRESGANVLTF
NA	TRBD2	TRBV9	TRBJ2-7	TGTGCCAGCAGCCACCCGATCCATTCTAGCGGGAGGGCGGCCAAGGGCGAGCAGTACTTC	CASSHPIHSSGRAAKGEQYF
NA	NA	TRBV7-2	TRBJ2-3	TGTGCCAGCAGCTTAACCCCAGATACGCAGTATTTT	CASSLTPDTQYF
NA	NA	TRBV12-3/TRBV12-4	TRBJ1-5	TGTGCCAGCAGCCGAGATCCGGCCCCCAATCAGCCCCAGCATTTT	CASSRDPAPNQPQHF
NA	NA	TRBV15	TRBJ2-5	TGTGCCATCAGGGCCGGGGGACGAGAGACCCAGTACTTC	CAIRAGGRETQYF
NA	NA	TRBV7-8	TRBJ2-7	TGTGCCAGCAGCGTGGGACATACGGACTACGAGCAGTACTTC	CASSVGHTDYEQYF
NA	TRBD2	TRBV6-5	TRBJ2-1	TGTGCCAGCAGTGGACGGGGGGGCCCCAATGAGCAGTTCTTC	CASSGRGGPNEQFF
NA	NA	TRBV21-1	TRBJ2-5	TGTGCCAGCAGCAGGCAGGGGAAGATGGACGAGACCCAGTACTTC	CASSRQGKMDETQYF
NA	NA	TRBV20-1	TRBJ2-3	TGCAGTGCTGTCAACCTCCGGGGTGAGGATACGCAGTATTTT	CSAVNLRGEDTQYF
NA	NA	TRBV7-2	TRBJ2-2	TGTGCCAGCAGGTCAGGGTACCCGAACACCGGGGAGCTGTTTTTT	CASRSGYPNTGELFF
once	NA	TRBV7-8	TRBJ2-2	TGTGCCAGCAGCCGGGTCGGCCCTTCTGGCACCGGGGAGCTGTTTTTT	CASSRVGPSGTGELFF
few	TRBD1	TRBV14	TRBJ1-2	TGTGCCAGCAGCCCGGACAGGAACTATGGCTACACCTTC	CASSPDRNYGYTF
NA	TRBD2	TRBV6-6	TRBJ2-2	TGTGCCAGCACTTTACTAGCGACCATTAACACCGGGGAGCTGTTTTTT	CASTLLATINTGELFF
NA	TRBD1	TRBV27	TRBJ1-2	TGTGCCAGCAGTTTACAGGGGGGTAACTATGGCTACACCTTC	CASSLQGGNYGYTF
NA	NA	TRBV2	TRBJ2-5	TGTGCCAGCAGACGACTTCCCCGGATGGAGACCCAGTACTTC	CASRRLPRMETQYF
NA	TRBD1	TRBV5-6	TRBJ2-7	TGTGCCAGCAGCCGACAGGGGGCGGGGAACGAGCAGTACTTC	CASSRQGAGNEQYF
NA	TRBD1	TRBV6-6	TRBJ1-1	TGTGCCAGCAGTTTCCCCTTGACAGGGGGCACTGAAGCTTTCTTT	CASSFPLTGGTEAFF
few	TRBD1	TRBV6-1	TRBJ2-5	TGTGCCAGCAGTGATGCGGGACAGGGGGGGGAGACCCAGTACTTC	CASSDAGQGGETQYF
NA	NA	TRBV20-1	TRBJ1-1	TGCAGTGCTAGAAATTTCCGGGGGGAGTCTGAAGCTTTCTTT	CSARNFRGESEAFF
NA	NA	TRBV7-2	TRBJ2-7	TGTGCCAGCAGCTTGGAACAGGGTTCCTACGAGCAGTACTTC	CASSLEQGSYEQYF
NA	NA	TRBV20-1	TRBJ2-7	TGCAGTGCTAGAGTTTTAGGGAACGAGCAGTACTTC	CSARVLGNEQYF
NA	NA	TRBV30	TRBJ2-6	TGTGCCTGGAGCTCCTATTCGGTCTCTGGGGCCAACGTCCTGACTTTC	CAWSSYSVSGANVLTF
NA	NA	TRBV20-1	TRBJ1-1	TGCAGTGCTGACTCGACATTCACTGAAGCTTTCTTT	CSADSTFTEAFF
NA	NA	TRBV7-2	TRBJ1-5	TGTGCCAGCACCTCGGGGCAGGGCACTCAGCCCCAGCATTTT	CASTSGQGTQPQHF
NA	TRBD2	TRBV6-4	TRBJ2-2	TGTGCCAGCAGTGACGTGGGACTAGCGGGATTTGCGAACACCGGGGAGCTGTTTTTT	CASSDVGLAGFANTGELFF
NA	TRBD1	TRBV19	TRBJ2-1	TGTGCCAGTAGTAATCGGGCAGGGGGCGATGAGCAGTTCTTC	CASSNRAGGDEQFF
NA	NA	TRBV7-6	TRBJ2-1	TGTGCCAGCAGCTTACGCCGTGAGCAGTTCTTC	CASSLRREQFF
NA	NA	TRBV6-5	TRBJ1-1	TGTGCCAGCAGTTACTCGTACGGGGGGAACACTGAAGCTTTCTTT	CASSYSYGGNTEAFF
NA	NA	TRBV4-3	TRBJ2-1	TGCGCCAGCAGCCAGGTGGGCGATGAGCAGTTCTTC	CASSQVGDEQFF
NA	TRBD2	TRBV6-2/TRBV6-3	TRBJ2-2	TGTGCCAGTAGCGGGGTCTCGCCCAACACCGGGGAGCTGTTTTTT	CASSGVSPNTGELFF
once	TRBD1	TRBV6-2/TRBV6-3	TRBJ1-5	TGTGCCAGCAGGGGAACAGGGGGCGCTAGTATTGGCAATCAGCCCCAGCATTTT	CASRGTGGASIGNQPQHF
few	NA	TRBV30	TRBJ2-7	TGTGCCTGGAGTGATCGGGGGCGAGAGCAGTACTTC	CAWSDRGREQYF
NA	NA	TRBV6-6	TRBJ1-2	TGTGCCAGCAGTTACGCCGTCAAGGCCTACACCTTC	CASSYAVKAYTF
NA	TRBD2	TRBV7-9	TRBJ2-7	TGTGCCAGCAGCTTAGGGCGGGAGGCGTACGAGCAGTACTTC	CASSLGREAYEQYF
NA	TRBD2	TRBV19	TRBJ2-1	TGTGCCAGTAGGACAGGAGGACTAGCGGGAGACCCGCAGTTCTTC	CASRTGGLAGDPQFF
NA	NA	TRBV9	TRBJ2-3	TGTGCCAGCAGCGTAGCACAGGGCGCTAGCACAGATACGCAGTATTTT	CASSVAQGASTDTQYF
NA	TRBD2	TRBV7-9	TRBJ2-3	TGTGCCAGCAGCTCCCGTCTAGCGGGTAGGGGCACAGATACGCAGTATTTT	CASSSRLAGRGTDTQYF
NA	NA	TRBV3-1	TRBJ1-1	TGTGCCAGCAGCCCCCGGCCTAGCGAAGCTTTCTTT	CASSPRPSEAFF
NA	TRBD2	TRBV12-3/TRBV12-4	TRBJ2-1	TGTGCCAGCAGTTTACAGAGGGGAGGGAACAATGAGCAGTTCTTC	CASSLQRGGNNEQFF
NA	NA	TRBV19	TRBJ2-1	TGTGCCAGTAGTTTCGAATTTGGGCTACGCAATGAGCAGTTCTTC	CASSFEFGLRNEQFF
NA	TRBD1	TRBV5-1	TRBJ1-4	TGCGCCAGCAGCTCGGACAGGCGCGGTGAAAAACTGTTTTTT	CASSSDRRGEKLFF
NA	NA	TRBV20-1	TRBJ2-3	TGCAGTGCTAGAGACGCAGGAGTGCCAGATACGCAGTATTTT	CSARDAGVPDTQYF
NA	TRBD2	TRBV3-1	TRBJ2-1	TGTGCCAGCAGCCCCAGAGGAGCGGGAGGGCACTATGAGCAGTTCTTC	CASSPRGAGGHYEQFF
NA	TRBD2	TRBV4-2	TRBJ2-1	TGTGCCAGCAGCCAAGATTCCTTCACTAGCGGGATGTACAATGAGCAGTTCTTC	CASSQDSFTSGMYNEQFF
NA	NA	TRBV5-1	TRBJ1-3	TGCGCCAGCAGCCTCCGGGACGGGGCCAACACCATATATTTT	CASSLRDGANTIYF